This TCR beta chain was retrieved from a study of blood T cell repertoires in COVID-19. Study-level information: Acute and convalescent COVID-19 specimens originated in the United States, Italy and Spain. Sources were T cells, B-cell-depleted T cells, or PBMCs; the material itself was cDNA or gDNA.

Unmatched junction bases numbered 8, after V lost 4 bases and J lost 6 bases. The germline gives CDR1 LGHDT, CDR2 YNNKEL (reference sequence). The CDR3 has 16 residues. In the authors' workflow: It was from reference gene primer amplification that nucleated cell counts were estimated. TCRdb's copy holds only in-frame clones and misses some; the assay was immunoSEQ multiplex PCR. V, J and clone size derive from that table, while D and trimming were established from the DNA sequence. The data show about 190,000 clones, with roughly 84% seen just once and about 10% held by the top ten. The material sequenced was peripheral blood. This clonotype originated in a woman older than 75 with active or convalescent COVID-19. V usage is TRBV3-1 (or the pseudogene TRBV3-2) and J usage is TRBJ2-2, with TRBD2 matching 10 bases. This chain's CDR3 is CASSRNSGRAPGELFF. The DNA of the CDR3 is TGTGCCAGCAGCCGCAACAGCGGGAGGGCCCCCGGGGAGCTGTTTTTT.